The clone carrying this TCR beta chain has only a few counts. Its antigen is undetermined. The investigators reverse transcribed all of the isolated RNA, so they sequenced expressed TCRB transcripts. Naive, central memory and regulatory T cell samples averaged about 3.4 million reads. Sequencing used immunoSEQ multiplex PCR; TCRdb keeps in-frame clones, though not all of them. The table records 400,000 or so clones, around 10% of them present only once. The data derive from a study of beta chain features in type 1 diabetes. General study points: When Type 1 diabetes patients were examined, their TCRB CDR3s proved moderately but significantly shorter in all four CD4+ subsets.

Sorting of CD4+ naive, central memory, regulatory and stem cell-like memory cells was performed via CD45RO/CCR7/CD25/CD127/CD95/CD27. Each population that was sorted was more than 95% pure. Trimming took off 4 bases at V and 3 bases at J, with 15 bases between the two ends. Germline V gene sequence: CDR1 SGDLS, CDR2 YYNGEE. The CDR3 sequence is 15 residues long. The sequencing sample was made of central memory CD4+ T cells from blood. The rearrangement joins TRBV9 to TRBJ2-3; D is possibly TRBD1 or TRBD2 (5 bases each). This clonotype was obtained from a young man with type 1 diabetes. The CDR3 spells CASSPPGRWTDTQYF. In DNA form, the CDR3 reads TGTGCCAGCAGCCCTCCGGGACGTTGGACAGATACGCAGTATTTT.